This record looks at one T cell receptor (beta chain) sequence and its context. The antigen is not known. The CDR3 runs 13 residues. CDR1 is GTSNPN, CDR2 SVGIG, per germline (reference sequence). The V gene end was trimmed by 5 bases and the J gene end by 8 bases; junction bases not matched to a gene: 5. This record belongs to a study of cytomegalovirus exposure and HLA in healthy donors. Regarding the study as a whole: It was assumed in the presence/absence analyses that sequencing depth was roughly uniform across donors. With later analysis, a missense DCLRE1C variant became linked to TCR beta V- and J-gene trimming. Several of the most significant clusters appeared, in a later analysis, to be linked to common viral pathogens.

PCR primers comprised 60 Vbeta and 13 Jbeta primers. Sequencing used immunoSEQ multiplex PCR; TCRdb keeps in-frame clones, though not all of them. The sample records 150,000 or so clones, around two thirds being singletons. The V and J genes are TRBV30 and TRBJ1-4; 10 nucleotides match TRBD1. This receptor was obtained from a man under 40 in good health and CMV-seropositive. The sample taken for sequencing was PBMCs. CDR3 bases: TGTGCCTGGCAGGGACAGGGGTACGAAAAACTGTTTTTT. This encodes CAWQGQGYEKLFF.